These T cell receptor beta chains were read from a single sample in a study of T cell responses to AZD1222 COVID-19 vaccine. The method was immunoSEQ multiplex PCR; TCRdb's version includes in-frame clones alone and lacks a portion of them. This table holds about 97,000 clones, roughly 91% found once. The sample here was peripheral blood, taken on day 0 of AZD1222 vaccination. The receptors here all came from an adult in good health. CDR3s include the opening cysteine and the closing phenylalanine or tryptophan. D genes are given only for firm matches. Not every row has a clone size; where given, it reads once, few, many or a size class.

d_call: -
clone_size: -
j_call: TRBJ1-2
v_call: TRBV30
cdr3_nt: TGTGCCTGGGTTAGGGAGACCAATTCGGCGGGGGCCTCTGGCTACACCTTC
cdr3_aa: CAWVRETNSAGASGYTF

d_call: TRBD1
clone_size: -
j_call: TRBJ2-5
v_call: TRBV6-5
cdr3_nt: TGTGCCAGCAGTTCGAATCAGGGGGCTGGTGGAGAGACCCAGTACTTC
cdr3_aa: CASSSNQGAGGETQYF

d_call: -
clone_size: -
j_call: TRBJ1-4
v_call: TRBV5-4
cdr3_nt: TGTGCCAGCAGCTTGTCCCCGGGCCGGGGTGAAAAACTGTTTTTT
cdr3_aa: CASSLSPGRGEKLFF

d_call: -
clone_size: -
j_call: TRBJ1-3
v_call: TRBV29-1
cdr3_nt: TGCAGCGCCTTGACTTACAGGGGAAACACCATATATTTT
cdr3_aa: CSALTYRGNTIYF

d_call: TRBD1
clone_size: -
j_call: TRBJ1-2
v_call: TRBV19
cdr3_nt: TGTGCCAGTATGACAGGGGGCACGAACTATGGCTACACCTTC
cdr3_aa: CASMTGGTNYGYTF

d_call: -
clone_size: few
j_call: TRBJ2-7
v_call: TRBV9
cdr3_nt: TGTGCCAGCAGCGTAGGGGACAATACCTACGAGCAGTACTTC
cdr3_aa: CASSVGDNTYEQYF

d_call: TRBD1
clone_size: -
j_call: TRBJ2-2
v_call: TRBV5-1
cdr3_nt: TGCGCCAGCAGCACTACACCGGGACAGGGGGCCGGGGAGCTGTTTTTT
cdr3_aa: CASSTTPGQGAGELFF

d_call: -
clone_size: -
j_call: TRBJ2-7
v_call: TRBV5-4
cdr3_nt: TGTGCCAGCAGCGAAGGAGGGTTCAGCTACGAGCAGTACTTC
cdr3_aa: CASSEGGFSYEQYF

d_call: TRBD2
clone_size: -
j_call: TRBJ2-1
v_call: TRBV30
cdr3_nt: TGTGCCTGGAGTAGGCGGGAGGGCTATGAGCAGTTCTTC
cdr3_aa: CAWSRREGYEQFF

d_call: -
clone_size: -
j_call: TRBJ1-5
v_call: TRBV7-9
cdr3_nt: TGTGCCAGCAGCTTAGGTGAACAGCCCAATCAGCCCCAGCATTTT
cdr3_aa: CASSLGEQPNQPQHF

d_call: -
clone_size: -
j_call: TRBJ1-1
v_call: TRBV5-1
cdr3_nt: TGCGCCAGCAGCGAAAGTATGAACACTGAAGCTTTCTTT
cdr3_aa: CASSESMNTEAFF

d_call: TRBD2
clone_size: -
j_call: TRBJ2-4
v_call: TRBV28
cdr3_nt: TGTGCCAGCAGTTTCGCTAGCGGGAGGGCCGGGGCCAAAAACATTCAGTACTTC
cdr3_aa: CASSFASGRAGAKNIQYF

d_call: -
clone_size: -
j_call: TRBJ1-1
v_call: TRBV6-5
cdr3_nt: TGTGCCAGCAGTTACACCAGGGATTATGAAGCTTTCTTT
cdr3_aa: CASSYTRDYEAFF

d_call: -
clone_size: -
j_call: TRBJ2-7
v_call: TRBV3-1/TRBV3-2
cdr3_nt: TGTGCCAGCAGCCATGGGGGAACCGAGCAGTACTTC
cdr3_aa: CASSHGGTEQYF

d_call: -
clone_size: -
j_call: TRBJ1-3
v_call: TRBV18
cdr3_nt: TGTGCCAGCTCACCCACCGGGACAAGGCCTGGAAACACCATATATTTT
cdr3_aa: CASSPTGTRPGNTIYF

d_call: TRBD1
clone_size: few
j_call: TRBJ2-7
v_call: TRBV7-3
cdr3_nt: TGTGCCAGCAGCCTCCGGGACAGGGGCGACGAGCAGTACTTC
cdr3_aa: CASSLRDRGDEQYF

d_call: -
clone_size: few
j_call: TRBJ1-1
v_call: TRBV10-3
cdr3_nt: TGTGCCATCAGCGGGACGTCGGGGGTGAACACTGAAGCTTTCTTT
cdr3_aa: CAISGTSGVNTEAFF

d_call: -
clone_size: -
j_call: TRBJ2-1
v_call: TRBV29-1
cdr3_nt: TGCAGCGTTGGTAGGGGGAGTGGGTCCTACAATGAGCAGTTCTTC
cdr3_aa: CSVGRGSGSYNEQFF

d_call: -
clone_size: -
j_call: TRBJ1-2
v_call: TRBV28
cdr3_nt: TGTGCCAGCAGTTTAAAAAACAACTATGGCTACACCTTC
cdr3_aa: CASSLKNNYGYTF

d_call: -
clone_size: -
j_call: TRBJ2-7
v_call: TRBV7-9
cdr3_nt: TGTGCCAGCAGCCCCGGGACGAACTCCTACGAGCAGTACTTC
cdr3_aa: CASSPGTNSYEQYF

d_call: -
clone_size: -
j_call: TRBJ1-2
v_call: TRBV20-1
cdr3_nt: TGCAGTGCCGACATAGGGTATAGGTACACCTTC
cdr3_aa: CSADIGYRYTF

d_call: -
clone_size: -
j_call: TRBJ1-2
v_call: TRBV10-3
cdr3_nt: TGTGCCATCAGTGAGTTAAGTAGACAGGTCCTCTATGGCTACACCTTC
cdr3_aa: CAISELSRQVLYGYTF

d_call: -
clone_size: -
j_call: TRBJ2-7
v_call: TRBV24-1
cdr3_nt: TGTGCCACCAGTGGACCAGGGCAGCCGGCCGAGCAGTACTTC
cdr3_aa: CATSGPGQPAEQYF

d_call: -
clone_size: -
j_call: TRBJ1-5
v_call: TRBV19
cdr3_nt: TGTGCCAGTACCCAGGGACATCAGCCCCAGCATTTT
cdr3_aa: CASTQGHQPQHF

d_call: -
clone_size: -
j_call: TRBJ2-1
v_call: TRBV24-1
cdr3_nt: TGTGCCACCAGTGATCTCTCGTGGGAGCAGTTCTTC
cdr3_aa: CATSDLSWEQFF

d_call: -
clone_size: -
j_call: TRBJ2-3
v_call: TRBV14
cdr3_nt: TGTGCCAGCAGCTCCCTGGGTCTAGCAGCCGTTACGCAGTATTTT
cdr3_aa: CASSSLGLAAVTQYF

d_call: -
clone_size: -
j_call: TRBJ1-1
v_call: TRBV7-9
cdr3_nt: TGTGCCAGCAGAAGGGGGAACACTGAAGCTTTCTTT
cdr3_aa: CASRRGNTEAFF